The following is a TCR beta chain sequence with its context. Sequencing used immunoSEQ multiplex PCR; TCRdb keeps in-frame clones, though not all of them. The profile shows about 34,000 clones, roughly nine tenths of them singletons. The data originate from a study of T cells in tuberculosis. At study entry, adolescents had tuberculin skin tests and IGRA screening. This CDR3 region has 15 residues. Germline V gene lookup returns CDR1 SEHNR and CDR2 FQNEAQ (reference sequence). The germline V and J ends were trimmed by 2 bases and 0 bases, with 8 bases remaining between them. The source is a donor aged 5-35 years with latent tuberculosis or without tuberculosis infection. Sequencing was performed on PBMCs. The rearrangement uses TRBV7-9 and TRBJ2-1, with D perhaps matching TRBD1 (6 bases). The CDR3 nucleotides read TGTGCCAGCAGCTTAAGACAGGACTCCTACAATGAGCAGTTCTTC. Protein sequence: CASSLRQDSYNEQFF.